The entry below gives a single T cell receptor beta chain sequence along with its context. The CDR3 is 14 residues long. CDR1 and CDR2 from the germline V gene are MGHRA and YSYEKL. V dropped 3 bases and J dropped 11 bases, with 14 bases sitting between them. Naive CD4+ T cells were purified with Tregs depleted by CD25. Full-length variable regions came from constant-region reverse primers plus semi-nested Nested Universal Primer A PCR. TCRdb re-analysed the 5' RACE reads in MiXCR, keeping a single row per CDR3 protein. The sample records about 62,000 distinct CDR3 sequences, roughly 30% being singletons.

The chain couples TRBV4-1 to TRBJ1-6; D remains ambiguous. This TCR was sampled from a female donor with breast cancer. Material: tumor-infiltrating naive CD4+ T cells sorted from the breast tumor. Subset defined: naive CD4+ T cells, CD4+CD45RA+CD25-. This chain's CDR3 is CASSHLGVNTPLHF. The CDR3 DNA is TGCGCCAGCAGCCATTTAGGAGTAAATACACCCCTCCACTTT.